This T cell receptor (beta chain) was observed in a study of blood T cell repertoires in COVID-19. Study details: PBMCs, B-cell-depleted T cells, or T cells were the source of the cDNA or gDNA that made up the material.

In the original analysis: Reference gene primer amplification yielded estimated nucleated cell counts. TCRdb keeps only in-frame clones here, not all; method: immunoSEQ multiplex PCR. That table supplies the V and J calls and clone size; D and trimming were determined from the DNA. The sample shows about 200,000 clones, 84% of them seen only once. In terms of age and location, participants ranged from roughly 18 to 90 years and lived in about two dozen US areas. Clinical history as reported by participants underpinned cohort assignment. The ends were cut back, 5 bases at V and 5 bases at J, with 14 bases in the middle. Germline V gives CDR1 SGHRS, CDR2 YFSETQ. This CDR3 is built from 15 residues.

The sequence came from a man aged 35 to 55 who had recovered from COVID-19. Sequenced input: PBMCs or T cells enriched from blood (not recorded which). The chain combines TRBV5-1 with TRBJ1-6; perhaps TRBD1 as D (6 bases). This chain's CDR3 is CASRDGTTDNSPLHF. CDR3 sequence (DNA): TGCGCCAGCAGAGATGGGACAACTGATAATTCACCCCTCCACTTT.